A single TCR beta chain is shown here with its context. No antigen is known for it. CDR1 is MNHNY, CDR2 SVGAGI, per germline (reference sequence). Trimming took off 2 bases at V and 5 bases at J, with 12 bases between the two ends. CDR3 length equals 14 residues. This sample is part of a study of cytomegalovirus exposure and HLA in healthy donors. Study-wide results and limits: Most TCR sequences proved rare, with some public TCRs found in many donors. Analysis was carried out at a later point, and it linked a missense DCLRE1C variant to TCR beta V- and J-gene trimming.

The PCR made use of 60 Vbeta and 13 Jbeta primers. The table came from immunoSEQ multiplex PCR; TCRdb's copy has only in-frame clones and leaves some out. In total, the table holds around 150,000 clones. This sequence joins TRBV6-6 and TRBJ1-1; a possible D gene is TRBD1 (5 bases). Sequenced input: PBMCs. This clonotype was sampled from a woman aged 55 to 70 in good health and CMV-seronegative. CDR3: CASSYLSAGTEAFF. The CDR3 DNA is TGTGCCAGCAGTTACCTGAGCGCAGGGACTGAAGCTTTCTTT.